The rows below give T cell receptor beta chains drawn from one sample of a study of blood T cell repertoires in COVID-19. Using immunoSEQ multiplex PCR, the repertoire was profiled, and TCRdb retains in-frame clones only, with some absent. The repertoire holds fewer than 250,000 clones, roughly 80% seen once, with roughly 21% in the top ten. The sample was peripheral blood. All receptors derive from a man aged 25-45 years with active or convalescent COVID-19. CDR3s include the opening cysteine and the closing phenylalanine or tryptophan. Each record gives: V gene, J gene, D gene, clone size, CDR3 protein, CDR3 DNA. A D gene is named only where the DNA matches it firmly. Expanded clones are given a class, and other clones once, few, many or no size at all.

TRBV28	TRBJ2-3	TRBD2	-	CASSLASGILGDTQYF	TGTGCCAGCAGTTTAGCCAGCGGGATCCTCGGAGATACGCAGTATTTT
TRBV7-2	TRBJ1-1	-	once	CASRGNGGDDTEAFF	TGTGCCAGCAGAGGTAATGGCGGGGACGATACTGAAGCTTTCTTT
TRBV4-3	TRBJ1-4	-	-	CASSQDRGRSEKLFF	TGCGCCAGCAGCCAAGACCGTGGGAGGAGTGAAAAACTGTTTTTT
TRBV2	TRBJ1-4	-	-	CASSSRLNEKLFF	TGTGCCAGCAGTTCGCGCCTTAATGAAAAACTGTTTTTT
TRBV10-3	TRBJ2-7	TRBD1	-	CATWDRGEYEQYF	TGTGCCACTTGGGACAGGGGGGAGTACGAGCAGTACTTC
TRBV6-2/TRBV6-3	TRBJ1-5	-	-	CASSFSPFSGNQPQHF	TGTGCCAGCAGTTTCTCCCCTTTTTCAGGCAATCAGCCCCAGCATTTT
TRBV4-2	TRBJ2-4	TRBD1	-	CASTTSEGGTARNIQYF	TGTGCCAGCACCACGTCCGAAGGTGGGACAGCTCGAAACATTCAGTACTTC
TRBV5-1	TRBJ1-5	-	-	CASSLGTGNQPQHF	TGCGCCAGCAGCTTGGGAACAGGGAATCAGCCCCAGCATTTT
TRBV23-1	TRBJ2-2	-	-	CASIHSKLNTGELFF	TGCGCCAGCATACACAGTAAACTTAACACCGGGGAGCTGTTTTTT
TRBV11-2	TRBJ2-1	-	-	CASSIGLYNEQFF	TGTGCCAGCAGCATAGGACTATACAATGAGCAGTTCTTC
TRBV11-2	TRBJ2-3	TRBD2	-	CASSQGTSGVADTQYF	TGTGCCAGCAGCCAAGGGACTAGCGGGGTTGCAGATACGCAGTATTTT
TRBV5-8	TRBJ2-6	-	-	CASSWGGSSGANVLTF	TGTGCCAGCAGCTGGGGCGGCAGCTCTGGGGCCAACGTCCTGACTTTC
TRBV2	TRBJ2-7	-	-	CASSVVASSYEQYF	TGTGCCAGCAGTGTTGTTGCTAGCAGCTACGAGCAGTACTTC
TRBV24-1	TRBJ2-2	-	-	CATSESGVTGELFF	TGTGCCACCAGTGAATCAGGGGTCACCGGGGAGCTGTTTTTT
TRBV5-5	TRBJ1-4	TRBD1	-	CASSFAGGINNEKLFF	TGTGCCAGCAGCTTTGCAGGGGGGATAAATAATGAAAAACTGTTTTTT
TRBV28	TRBJ1-5	-	-	CASSSLGRYNQPQHF	TGTGCCAGCAGTTCATTGGGGCGGTACAATCAGCCCCAGCATTTT
TRBV30	TRBJ2-2	-	-	CAWYHRVLKNTGELFF	TGTGCCTGGTACCACCGGGTCCTTAAAAACACCGGGGAGCTGTTTTTT
TRBV11-1	TRBJ2-3	-	-	CASSLDGSSTDTQYF	TGTGCCAGCAGCTTAGACGGTAGTAGCACAGATACGCAGTATTTT
TRBV2	TRBJ2-7	TRBD1	-	CASTPEPGQGSHEQYF	TGTGCCAGCACCCCTGAGCCGGGACAGGGGTCCCACGAGCAGTACTTC
TRBV4-1	TRBJ1-1	-	-	CASSQIGGGASEAFF	TGCGCCAGCAGCCAGATCGGCGGGGGGGCTAGTGAAGCTTTCTTT
TRBV30	TRBJ1-1	-	once	CAWSGGMNTEAFF	TGTGCCTGGAGTGGTGGCATGAACACTGAAGCTTTCTTT
TRBV6-2/TRBV6-3	TRBJ2-1	TRBD2	-	CASSSSRLAGNRNEQFF	TGTGCCAGCAGCTCAAGCCGACTAGCGGGAAATAGAAATGAGCAGTTCTTC
TRBV4-1	TRBJ2-3	TRBD2	once	CASSQEGRAGRDTQYF	TGCGCCAGCAGCCAAGAAGGGCGAGCGGGGAGGGATACGCAGTATTTT
TRBV18	TRBJ2-1	-	-	CASSRGGDGEQFF	TGTGCCAGCTCCCGAGGCGGGGACGGTGAGCAGTTCTTC
TRBV27	TRBJ1-6	-	-	CASRPGDHSPLHF	TGTGCCAGCAGGCCAGGGGACCATTCACCCCTCCACTTT
TRBV28	TRBJ1-5	-	-	CASSLSGNQPQHF	TGTGCCAGCAGTTTATCTGGCAATCAGCCCCAGCATTTT
TRBV9	TRBJ2-6	TRBD2	-	CASSGQREPGANVLTF	TGTGCCAGCAGCGGCCAGCGGGAGCCTGGGGCCAACGTCCTGACTTTC
TRBV12-2	TRBJ1-5	-	-	CASRLVEGVGQPQHF	TGTGCAAGTCGCTTGGTAGAGGGGGTAGGTCAGCCCCAGCATTTT